The T cell receptor (beta chain) under discussion was sequenced for a study of blood T cell repertoires in COVID-19. Study-level information: The samples span acute and convalescent COVID-19 from the United States, Italy and Spain. Nucleic acid was either cDNA or gDNA, and it came from T cells, B-cell-depleted T cells, or PBMCs.

V was clipped by 5 bases and J by 0 bases; unmatched bases: 8. This CDR3 has 17 residues. The germline CDR1 and CDR2 sequences are SGHTA and FQGNSA. TCRdb's table, derived via immunoSEQ multiplex PCR, lists solely in-frame clones and lacks some. The repertoire holds 250,000 to 300,000 clones, roughly 90% seen once, with around 2.3% in the top ten. The chain uses TRBV7-2 and TRBJ1-1; 11 nucleotides align to TRBD1. The sequencing sample was made of peripheral blood. This TCR was sampled from a woman in her fifties or sixties with COVID-19, enrolled during active disease. CDR3 residues: CASSRGTGGRMNTEAFF. The CDR3 DNA reads TGTGCCAGCAGCCGCGGGACAGGGGGACGCATGAACACTGAAGCTTTCTTT.